A single sample gave rise to the 5 T cell receptor beta chains below, sequenced in a study of T cell responses to AZD1222 COVID-19 vaccine. Clones were read by immunoSEQ multiplex PCR, and TCRdb kept only the in-frame ones, dropping some. The sample includes over 150,000 clones, roughly nine tenths of them seen just once. The input for sequencing was peripheral blood, taken on day 0 of AZD1222 vaccination. These receptor sequences come from an adult in good health.

The V and J genes are TRBV9 and TRBJ2-2; the D is unclear. Trimming removed 4 bases from V and 6 bases from J, with 7 bases in between. The CDR3 extends over 12 amino acids. CDR1 is SGDLS and CDR2 is YYNGEE in the germline V gene. CDR3 sequence: CASSHRAGELFF. CDR3 DNA sequence: TGTGCCAGCAGCCACCGGGCCGGGGAGCTGTTTTTT. Together with reference TRBV9 and TRBJ2-2, the CDR3 gives the full variable domain: DSGVTQTPKHLITATGQRVTLRCSPRSGDLSVYWYQQSLDQGLQFLIQYYNGEERAKGNILERFSAQQFPDLHSELNLSSLELGDSALYFCASSHRAGELFFGEGSRLTVL.

The J gene is TRBJ1-1, the V gene TRBV6-2 or TRBV6-3, with TRBD1 matching 7 bases. Trimming cost V 0 bases and J 4 bases; bases outside gene matches: 5. This CDR3 is 15 amino acids long. Germline V gene sequence: CDR1 MNHEY, CDR2 SVGEGT. The CDR3, as DNA: TGTGCCAGCAGTTACTCGACAGGGTGGGGCACTGAAGCTTTCTTT. Translated: CASSYSTGWGTEAFF.

The chain couples TRBV5-1 to TRBJ1-2; perhaps TRBD1 as D (5 bases). V was pared by 4 bases and J by 4 bases, with 11 bases between. The CDR3 totals 13 residues. Germline lookup yields CDR1 SGHRS and CDR2 YFSETQ. The chain's CDR3 is CASSPDDSYGYTF. CDR3 DNA sequence: TGCGCCAGCAGCCCCGATGACAGCTATGGCTACACCTTC.

The chain uses TRBV14 and TRBJ1-3; 7 bases are a match to TRBD1. Germline V CDR1 and CDR2: SGHDN, FVKESK. The ends lost 1 base at V and 16 bases at J; junction bases unmatched: 7. CDR3 size: 12 residues. DNA of the CDR3: TGTGCCAGCAGCCAAGTGGGACAGAGATTTTATTTT. Its translation is CASSQVGQRFYF.

This chain uses TRBV5-1 with TRBJ1-1; 9 bases map to TRBD1. V shed 4 bases and J 5 bases; nucleotides not matched to a gene: 6. Germline loops: CDR1 SGHRS, CDR2 YFSETQ. The CDR3 length is 14 residues. The CDR3 loop reads CASSTQGARTEAFF. The CDR3 nucleotides read TGCGCCAGCAGCACACAGGGGGCAAGGACTGAAGCTTTCTTT.